The 20 T cell receptor beta chains below were found in one sample sequenced in a study of control samples from healthy donors and cancer patients. Here immunoSEQ multiplex PCR was the method, and the copy in TCRdb shows in-frame clones only, minus some. Here the sample spans about 39,000 clones, more than 70% being singletons. Sequenced input: PBMCs. These receptors originate from a woman aged 55-69 years with lung cancer.

The chain uses TRBV7-8 and TRBJ1-1; D uncertain. Germline assignment: CDR1 SGHVS and CDR2 FQNEAQ. Trimming shortened V by 5 bases and J by 4 bases, and 11 bases separated the two germline ends. CDR3 length: 13 amino acids. CDR3 in amino acids: CASSPQPLTEAFF. CDR3 coding DNA: TGTGCCAGCAGCCCTCAACCTCTCACTGAAGCTTTCTTT.

This chain links TRBV5-8 with TRBJ2-7; D is possibly TRBD1 (6 bases). The V and J ends lost 6 bases and 0 bases respectively, with 13 bases between them. This CDR3 has 14 residues. The germline CDR1 and CDR2 sequences are SGHTS and YDEGEE. CDR3 DNA sequence: TGTGCCAGCACGATACAGGGCCTCTCCTACGAGCAGTACTTC. Amino acid sequence: CASTIQGLSYEQYF.

The chain employs TRBV19 and TRBJ1-2; D perhaps matches TRBD1 (5 bases). Trimming pared 4 bases from V and 4 bases from J, leaving 22 bases between. Germline values: CDR1 LNHDA, CDR2 SQIVND (reference sequence). The CDR3 has 17 amino acids. CDR3 protein: CASSTTLGTANPYGYTF. The CDR3 DNA follows: TGTGCCAGTAGTACCACCCTTGGGACGGCAAACCCCTATGGCTACACCTTC.

This clone has a handful of counts. This sequence joins TRBV7-7 and TRBJ2-1; D call uncertain. The CDR3 has 13 amino acids. V lost 1 base and J 5 bases, leaving 6 bases between the germline ends. CDR1 and CDR2 (germline): SSHAT, FNYEAQ (reference sequence). The CDR3 coding sequence is TGTGCCAGCAGCTTAGGTTCCGACAATGAGCAGTTCTTC. Amino acid sequence: CASSLGSDNEQFF.

The V call is TRBV12-3 or TRBV12-4, the J call TRBJ2-5; D unresolved. The CDR3 has 11 amino acids. The V end was cut by 3 bases, the J end by 4 bases, with 3 bases between. CDR3 in amino acids: CASSFAETQYF. The CDR3 DNA is TGTGCCAGCAGTTTCGCAGAGACCCAGTACTTC.

The sample holds one count of this clone. A much larger clone lies a single base off, so this may be a read error. The chain is built from TRBV11-2 and TRBJ2-2, with D unclear. Trimming took 3 bases from V and 6 from J, leaving 5 bases between them. The CDR3 consists of 12 residues. In germline, CDR1 is SGHAT, CDR2 FQNNGV. CDR3 nucleotide sequence: TGTGCCAGCAGCTTCGACGCCGGGGAGCTGTTTTTT. This sequence encodes CASSFDAGELFF. The whole variable domain, remainder taken from reference TRBV11-2 and TRBJ2-2, is EAGVAQSPRYKIIEKRQSVAFWCNPISGHATLYWYQQILGQGPKLLIQFQNNGVVDDSQLPKDRFSAERLKGVDSTLKIQPAKLEDSAVYLCASSFDAGELFFGEGSRLTVL.

The table lists this clone with a few counts. The chain uses TRBV29-1 and TRBJ2-2; D possibly corresponds to TRBD1 (6 bases). The CDR3 consists of 15 residues. Trimming took off 1 base at V and 0 bases at J, with 9 bases between the two ends. Germline CDR1 and CDR2: SQVTM and ANQGSEA. CDR3: CSVEGTDTNTGELFF. CDR3 sequence (DNA): TGCAGCGTTGAAGGGACAGATACGAACACCGGGGAGCTGTTTTTT.

In DNA, the CDR3 is TGTGCCAGCAGCTTAGGTACGGGAGACTGGACAGATACGCAGTATTTT. Translated, it gives CASSLGTGDWTDTQYF. The chain has TRBV7-2 and TRBJ2-3; possibly TRBD2 for D (6 bases). V lost 1 base and J lost 3, with 14 bases in between. The length of the CDR3 is 16 residues. Germline CDR1 is SGHTA and CDR2 is FQGNSA.

V gene TRBV5-8 combines with J gene TRBJ1-2, with a possible D match to TRBD1 (5 bases). CDR3 length: 14 residues. With 0 bases removed from V and 3 bases from J, the gap between germline ends came to 9 bases. Germline loops: CDR1 SGHTS, CDR2 YDEGEE. The CDR3: CASSLDRGYYGYTF. The CDR3 DNA is TGTGCCAGCAGCTTGGATAGGGGCTACTATGGCTACACCTTC.

This chain joins TRBV4-1 and TRBJ2-1; D unresolved. Trimming stripped 3 bases from V and 6 bases from J, with 12 bases between. CDR1 is MGHRA and CDR2 is YSYEKL in the germline V gene. The CDR3 is 14 amino acids. The CDR3 DNA sequence: TGCGCCAGCAGCCAGACAATAACGGTCAATGAGCAGTTCTTC. Translated, it gives CASSQTITVNEQFF.

This clone occurred a few times. The chain has TRBV7-2 and TRBJ2-1, with TRBD2 matching over 11 bases. CDR3 length: 17 residues. The V and J ends lost 2 bases and 5 bases, in that order; junction bases with no gene match: 8. From germline, CDR1 is SGHTA and CDR2 FQGNSA. CDR3 sequence: CASSLSLAGGGNNEQFF. CDR3 coding DNA: TGTGCCAGCAGCTTATCCCTAGCGGGAGGAGGAAACAATGAGCAGTTCTTC.

The genes are TRBV6-6 and TRBJ2-5, with D perhaps TRBD1 (6 bases). The J call may not be correct, given that the DNA end is closer to TRBJ2-7. Per the germline V gene, CDR1 is MNHNY and CDR2 is SVGAGI (reference sequence). The CDR3 is made up of 14 amino acids. DNA for the CDR3: TGTGCCAGCACATTTAACAGGGTCATCGACGAGCAGTACTTC. It translates to CASTFNRVIDEQYF.

In nucleotides, the CDR3 is TGTGCCAGCAGCGTAGTACCCCGCGCCGGGGAGCTGTTTTTT. As protein: CASSVVPRAGELFF. The chain recombines TRBV9 with TRBJ2-2, with D unclear. The CDR3 covers 14 residues. Per germline, CDR1 SGDLS and CDR2 YYNGEE. Trimming shortened V by 0 bases and J by 6 bases, and 9 bases separated the two germline ends.

The CDR3 nucleotides are TGTGCCAGCAGTGACTCGGGGGGCTGGGAGCAGTACTTC. This translates into CASSDSGGWEQYF. This chain joins TRBV28 and TRBJ2-7; perhaps TRBD2 as D (7 bases). Deletions cut 5 bases from V and 7 bases from J, with 15 bases between. Germline-derived CDR1 and CDR2 are MDHEN and SYDVKM. There are 13 residues in the CDR3. Full variable domain (remainder filled in from reference TRBV28 and TRBJ2-7): DVKVTQSSRYLVKRTGEKVFLECVQDMDHENMFWYRQDPGLGLRLIYFSYDVKMKEKGDIPEGYSVSREKKERFSLILESASTNQTSMYLCASSDSGGWEQYFGPGTRLTVT.

This clone showed up just a few times. This chain joins TRBV7-9 and TRBJ2-1; 15 nucleotides line up with TRBD2. There are 19 residues in the CDR3. The germline V gene encodes CDR1 SEHNR and CDR2 FQNEAQ (reference sequence). V dropped 5 bases and J dropped 3; count of bases not matched to a gene: 11. The CDR3 nucleotides read TGTGCCAGCAGCGCGACTGGACTAGCGGGAGGGGTAGGCTACAATGAGCAGTTCTTC. Its translation: CASSATGLAGGVGYNEQFF.

This rearrangement joins TRBV3-1 (or the pseudogene TRBV3-2) to TRBJ1-2, with TRBD1 as a possible D gene (5 bases). CDR1 is LGHDT and CDR2 is YNNKEL in the germline V gene (reference sequence). The CDR3 contains 15 residues. Deletions cut 0 bases from V and 4 bases from J, with 12 bases between. CDR3 region: CASSQEHRPLYGYTF. The CDR3 DNA reads as TGTGCCAGCAGCCAAGAGCACAGGCCCCTCTATGGCTACACCTTC.

The chain joins TRBV24-1 to TRBJ2-5; no firm D call. Germline CDR1 KGHDR, CDR2 SFDVKD. The CDR3 covers 13 residues. The ends were cut back, 2 bases at V and 5 bases at J, with 8 bases in the middle. CDR3 nucleotide sequence: TGTGCCACCAGTGATTGGAAGGCGGAGACCCAGTACTTC. Protein sequence: CATSDWKAETQYF.

The CDR3 DNA reads TGTGCCAGCAGCCGAGACAGGGTTCGATCACCCCTCCACTTT. Translation: CASSRDRVRSPLHF. This chain uses TRBV11-2 with TRBJ1-6; the match to TRBD1 covers 7 bases. V trimming: 5 bases; J trimming: 10 bases; junction bases outside the gene matches: 8. Germline V lookup: CDR1 SGHAT, CDR2 FQNNGV. This CDR3 region has 14 residues.

The V gene is TRBV14, the J gene TRBJ1-5, with unresolved D. The V gene lost 0 bases and the J gene lost 9 bases, with 9 bases spanning the gap. The CDR3 runs to 13 residues. Germline CDR1 is SGHDN and CDR2 is FVKESK. The CDR3 DNA reads as TGTGCCAGCAGCCAAGATCTTGAAGGGCCCCAGCATTTT. Its translation is CASSQDLEGPQHF.

This chain connects TRBV19 to TRBJ2-7; tentatively, D is TRBD2 (6 bases). The V end lost 5 bases, the J end lost 2 bases, and 10 bases lay between the germline ends. CDR1 is LNHDA and CDR2 is SQIVND in the germline V gene (reference sequence). This CDR3 contains 13 residues. The CDR3 loop reads CASSAGLTYEQYF. The CDR3 nucleotides read TGTGCCAGTAGTGCGGGACTTACCTACGAGCAGTACTTC. Drawing the rest from reference TRBV19 and TRBJ2-7, the complete variable domain is DGGITQSPKYLFRKEGQNVTLSCEQNLNHDAMYWYRQDPGQGLRLIYYSQIVNDFQKGDIAEGYSVSREKKESFPLTVTSAQKNPTAFYLCASSAGLTYEQYFGPGTRLTVT.